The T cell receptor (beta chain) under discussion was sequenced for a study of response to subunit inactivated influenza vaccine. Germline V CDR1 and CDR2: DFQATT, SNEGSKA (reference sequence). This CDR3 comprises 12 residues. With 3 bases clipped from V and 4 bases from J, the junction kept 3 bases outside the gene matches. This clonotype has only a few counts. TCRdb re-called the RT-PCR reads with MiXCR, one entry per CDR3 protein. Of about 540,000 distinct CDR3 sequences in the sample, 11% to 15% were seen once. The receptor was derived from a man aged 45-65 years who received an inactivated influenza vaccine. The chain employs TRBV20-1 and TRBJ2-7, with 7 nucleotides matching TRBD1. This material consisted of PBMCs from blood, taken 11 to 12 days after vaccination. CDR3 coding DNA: TGCAGTGCTAGTGGACAGGTTTACGAGCAGTACTTC. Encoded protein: CSASGQVYEQYF.